The 17 T cell receptor beta chains reported below all come from one sample, sequenced in a study of blood T cell repertoires in COVID-19. The data were produced by immunoSEQ multiplex PCR, yet TCRdb's version contains in-frame clones alone and is incomplete. Of over 150,000 clones listed, over 80% are singletons. Sequenced input: peripheral blood. The receptors come from a woman aged 55-75 years with acute or convalescent COVID-19.

The CDR3 spells CASRPTGSTNEKLFF. The CDR3 DNA is TGTGCCAGTAGACCAACAGGGTCAACTAATGAAAAACTGTTTTTT. The chain links TRBV19 to TRBJ1-4, with D perhaps matching TRBD1 (6 bases). V was pared by 6 bases and J by 0 bases, with 11 bases between. The CDR3 runs 15 residues. The germline V gene encodes CDR1 LNHDA and CDR2 SQIVND (reference sequence).

The genes are TRBV10-1 and TRBJ2-3, with TRBD2 identical over 14 bases. The V gene end was trimmed by 6 bases and the J gene end by 4 bases; junction bases not matched to a gene: 3. This CDR3 has 15 residues. Germline V CDR1 and CDR2: WNHNN, SYGVQD (reference sequence). The CDR3 sequence is CASSWTSGGSDTQYF. In DNA form, the CDR3 reads TGCGCCAGCAGCTGGACTAGCGGGGGGTCAGATACGCAGTATTTT.

This clone appeared a single time. This chain joins TRBV3-1 (or the pseudogene TRBV3-2) and TRBJ2-2; TRBD1 matches at 9 bases. With 4 bases clipped from V and 7 bases from J, the junction kept 10 bases outside the gene matches. This CDR3 has 16 residues. Germline values: CDR1 LGHDT, CDR2 YNNKEL (reference sequence). The CDR3 loop is CASSPNAGTGSGELFF. For the CDR3, the DNA is TGTGCCAGCAGCCCTAATGCCGGGACAGGGAGCGGGGAGCTGTTTTTT.

The chain couples TRBV13 to TRBJ1-4; 9 positions match TRBD1. Per the germline V gene, CDR1 is PRHDT and CDR2 is FYEKMQ (reference sequence). The V gene end was trimmed by 4 bases and the J gene end by 0 bases; junction bases not matched to a gene: 6. There are 17 residues in the CDR3. The DNA of the CDR3 is TGTGCCAGCAGCTCCGGACAGGGGTGGGCAACTAATGAAAAACTGTTTTTT. Its protein product is CASSSGQGWATNEKLFF.

The chain couples TRBV20-1 to TRBJ1-5, with D unresolved. CDR1 DFQATT and CDR2 SNEGSKA come from the germline V gene (reference sequence). With 6 bases removed from V and 1 base from J, the gap between germline ends came to 16 bases. This CDR3 is built from 15 residues. The CDR3 DNA sequence: TGCAGTGCCAGTCCTGACGGCGGGAGCAATCAGCCCCAGCATTTT. This codes for CSASPDGGSNQPQHF.

The chain links TRBV4-3 to TRBJ2-7, with a weak D call TRBD2 (7 bases). Looked up from germline, CDR1 is LGHNA and CDR2 is YSLEER. V shed 0 bases and J shed 4 bases, with 16 bases lying between them. The CDR3 covers 16 residues. The CDR3 loop is CASSQDREGTSYEQYF. The CDR3 nucleotides read TGCGCCAGCAGCCAAGATAGGGAGGGGACATCGTACGAGCAGTACTTC.

The CDR3 sequence is CASSLHRARAFF. The CDR3 coding sequence is TGTGCCAGCAGTTTACACAGGGCTCGAGCTTTCTTT. This chain uses TRBV28 with TRBJ1-1; D perhaps matches TRBD1 (6 bases). Germline V lookup: CDR1 MDHEN, CDR2 SYDVKM. Between the trimmed V and J ends, which lost 2 bases and 10 bases, there was a span of 11 bases. This CDR3 comprises 12 residues.

This chain links TRBV6-5 with TRBJ1-5; D perhaps matches TRBD1 (5 bases). CDR3 length: 14 residues. The V and J ends lost 7 bases and 4 bases respectively, with 14 bases between them. The germline V gene has CDR1 MNHEY and CDR2 SVGAGI. The CDR3 loop reads CASMARVANQPQHF. In nucleotides, the CDR3 is TGTGCCAGCATGGCCAGGGTTGCTAATCAGCCCCAGCATTTT.

This clone has just one count. The chain links TRBV15 to TRBJ1-5; 8 nucleotides agree with TRBD1. Germline V gives CDR1 LNHNV, CDR2 YYDKDF (reference sequence). This CDR3 contains 17 residues. Trimming removed 6 bases from V and 4 bases from J; junction bases left unmatched: 14. As DNA, the CDR3 is TGTGCCACCAGTGATGGACAGGGCAGCTTATCGAATCAGCCCCAGCATTTT. Amino acids: CATSDGQGSLSNQPQHF.

The rearrangement joins TRBV19 to TRBJ1-4, with 9 bases fitting TRBD1. Losses at the gene ends were 8 bases for V and 4 bases for J; bases not matched to a gene: 5. Germline V gene lookup returns CDR1 LNHDA and CDR2 SQIVND (reference sequence). This CDR3 region has 14 residues. CDR3 DNA sequence: TGTGCCAGTGAAAACAGGGGGCGTAATGAAAAACTGTTTTTT. This encodes CASENRGRNEKLFF.

The rearrangement joins TRBV3-1 (or the pseudogene TRBV3-2) to TRBJ2-3, with 8 bases aligning to TRBD2. J lost 2 bases, V lost 4 bases, and 5 bases had no gene match. The CDR3 loop spans 15 amino acids. CDR1 LGHDT and CDR2 YNNKEL come from the germline V gene (reference sequence). The CDR3 is CASSPISGDTDTQYF. The CDR3 nucleotides are TGTGCCAGCAGCCCTATTAGCGGGGACACAGATACGCAGTATTTT.

For the CDR3, the DNA is TGTGCCAGTGTAGGGGGACAGGGGGCTTTAAGCACTGAAGCTTTCTTT. As protein: CASVGGQGALSTEAFF. The chain has TRBV19 and TRBJ1-1, with 12 bases matching TRBD1. CDR1 and CDR2 from the germline V gene are LNHDA and SQIVND (reference sequence). The length of the CDR3 is 16 residues. The trim removed 8 bases at V and 4 bases at J, leaving 11 bases unmatched.

The V gene is TRBV18, the J gene TRBJ1-1, with D unclear. The ends were cut back, 5 bases at V and 1 base at J, with 8 bases in the middle. The germline V gene encodes CDR1 KGHSH and CDR2 LQKENI. The CDR3 has 13 residues. For the CDR3, the DNA is TGTGCCAGCTCAGCGGAGGAGAACACTGAAGCTTTCTTT. As protein: CASSAEENTEAFF.

The rearrangement uses TRBV7-8 and TRBJ1-4, with 11 bases identical to TRBD1. The trim removed 5 bases at V and 8 bases at J, leaving 10 bases unmatched. The CDR3 length is 16 residues. Germline V gene lookup returns CDR1 SGHVS and CDR2 FQNEAQ. The CDR3 DNA reads as TGTGCCAGCAGCCGACCCGGACAGGGGGCATGGGAAAAACTGTTTTTT. Protein product: CASSRPGQGAWEKLFF.

The chain has TRBV28 and TRBJ1-5, with a tentative D call TRBD1 (5 bases). V was cut by 5 bases and J by 5 bases, with 16 bases left in between. The CDR3 is 15 amino acids. CDR1 and CDR2 (germline): MDHEN, SYDVKM. The CDR3 protein is CASSPTRGEDQPQHF. CDR3 nucleotides: TGTGCCAGCAGTCCCACCCGAGGGGAGGATCAGCCCCAGCATTTT.

The chain recombines TRBV7-2 with TRBJ1-2; 9 positions agree with TRBD1. The germline CDR1 and CDR2 sequences are SGHTA and FQGNSA. The CDR3 has 15 residues. With V trimmed by 5 bases and J by 0 bases, 4 bases remained unmatched. The CDR3 nucleotides read TGTGCCAGCAGCCTCGGGACAGGGTCTAACTATGGCTACACCTTC. Encoded protein: CASSLGTGSNYGYTF.

J is TRBJ2-5 and V is TRBV19; 7 bases are a match to TRBD1. V shed 10 bases and J 8 bases; nucleotides not matched to a gene: 10. Germline V gene data show CDR1 as LNHDA and CDR2 as SQIVND (reference sequence). The CDR3 runs 12 residues. CDR3 protein: CATQTGKSTQYF. CDR3 nucleotide sequence: TGTGCCACTCAGACAGGGAAGAGTACCCAGTACTTC.